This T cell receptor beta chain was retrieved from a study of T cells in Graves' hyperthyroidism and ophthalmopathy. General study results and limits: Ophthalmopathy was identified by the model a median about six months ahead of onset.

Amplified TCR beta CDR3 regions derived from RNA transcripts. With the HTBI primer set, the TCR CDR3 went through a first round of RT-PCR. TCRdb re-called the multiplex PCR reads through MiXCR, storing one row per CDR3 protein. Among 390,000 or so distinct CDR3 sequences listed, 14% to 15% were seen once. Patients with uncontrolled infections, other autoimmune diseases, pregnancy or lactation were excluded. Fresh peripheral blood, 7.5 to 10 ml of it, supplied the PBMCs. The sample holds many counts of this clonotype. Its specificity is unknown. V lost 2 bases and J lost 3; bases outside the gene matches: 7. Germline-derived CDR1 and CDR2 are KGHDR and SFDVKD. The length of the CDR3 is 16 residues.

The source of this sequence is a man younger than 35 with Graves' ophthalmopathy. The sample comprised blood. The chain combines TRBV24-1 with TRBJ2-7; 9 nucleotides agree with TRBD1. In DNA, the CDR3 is TGTGCCACCAGTGATTCTGGGACAGGGAAGGACTACGAGCAGTACTTC. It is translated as CATSDSGTGKDYEQYF.